This T cell receptor beta chain was identified in a study of cytomegalovirus exposure and HLA in healthy donors. Study background: A later analysis reported the same platform for the 90 to 150 validation repertoires and the 666 first-cohort repertoires.

Produced via immunoSEQ multiplex PCR; TCRdb's table is partial and in-frame only. Here the sample spans some 56,000 clones, 93% being singletons. Of note for this clone: Its target is unknown.

V gave up 5 bases and J gave up 2 bases; unmatched junction bases: 9. This CDR3 is built from 16 residues. Points from the study as a whole: It was reported that the classifier diagnosed cytomegalovirus status with high specificity and sensitivity in both the original and validation cohorts. TCR beta chains numbering approximately 150 were designated cytomegalovirus-associated. Whilst most TCR sequences proved rare, a subset of public TCRs occurred across many donors.

The specimen sequenced was PBMCs. The clonotype comes from a young woman in good health and CMV-seropositive. The V and J genes are TRBV23-1 and TRBJ2-3, with 8 nucleotides matching TRBD2. TRBV23-1 is assigned to the ORF class and has an uncertain function. The DNA for the CDR3 is TGCGCCAGCAGTAGCCCTGGGCGGGGGGACACAGATACGCAGTATTTT. As protein: CASSSPGRGDTDTQYF.